These 14 T cell receptor beta chains were all obtained from the same sample, sequenced in a study of breast tumors, draining lymph nodes, adjacent tissues. Axillary draining lymph nodes of breast cancer patients supplied the node samples. TCRdb used MiXCR to reprocess the multiplex PCR reads, holding one entry per CDR3 protein. This repertoire shows about 230,000 distinct CDR3 sequences, about 30% found once; its top ten account for just over 1.4%. The source material was axillary lymph node tissue. The receptors were gathered from a female donor with breast cancer. Some clones in this sample may be carry-over from other donors' samples.

This chain joins TRBV19 and TRBJ2-3, with 12 bases lining up with TRBD1. This CDR3 spans 16 amino acids. Germline V CDR1 and CDR2: LNHDA, SQIVND (reference sequence). The junction had 7 bases not matched to a gene; V was cut back by 2 bases and J by 7 bases. CDR3 sequence (DNA): TGTGCCAGTAGTATACATGGGACAGGGGGCGTAAATACGCAGTATTTT. Residues: CASSIHGTGGVNTQYF.

This clonotype was counted many times. J is TRBJ2-3 and V is TRBV19; 7 bases align to TRBD1. The germline V gene has CDR1 LNHDA and CDR2 SQIVND (reference sequence). After removal of 5 bases from V and 2 bases from J, the junction contained 10 bases not matched to a gene. The CDR3 totals 16 residues. CDR3 in DNA: TGTGCCAGTAGTGCTAGGCCAGGGGGTTACACAGATACGCAGTATTTT. It specifies CASSARPGGYTDTQYF.

This clonotype was counted many times. At one boundary the junction diverges from the germline segment, which might be a read error. The rearrangement joins TRBV6-5 to TRBJ2-7; D is possibly TRBD1 (7 bases). CDR3 size: 14 residues. Germline assignment: CDR1 MNHEY and CDR2 SVGAGI. CDR3 sequence: CASSHSRDSYEQYF. In DNA form, the CDR3 reads TGTGCCAGCAGTCACTCGCGGGACAGTTACGAGCAGTACTTC.

The chain employs TRBV11-3 and TRBJ1-2; D remains ambiguous. This CDR3 is 11 amino acids long. Per the germline V gene, CDR1 is SGHNT and CDR2 is YENEEA. Trimming removed 4 bases at V and 12 bases at J, with 12 bases between. As DNA, the CDR3 is TGTGCCAGCAGCTCGACTCCTGGAAACACCTTC. This translates into CASSSTPGNTF.

This clonotype has a count of ten or more. The chain uses TRBV6-6 and TRBJ2-7; 8 bases align to TRBD1. Germline values: CDR1 MNHNY, CDR2 SVGAGI (reference sequence). The CDR3 is 14 amino acids. V dropped 5 bases and J dropped 6; count of bases not matched to a gene: 9. The CDR3 nucleotides are TGTGCCAGCAGTCCCAGGCAGGGGGCGCGCGAGCAGTACTTC. Translated: CASSPRQGAREQYF.

This clonotype was found once. Given a much more abundant clone one base away, this may be a read error. This is likely a read error, given that the CDR3 carries no conserved phenylalanine or tryptophan at its end. The V call is TRBV19, the J call TRBJ2-1; TRBD1 matches at 9 bases. V dropped 7 bases and J dropped 2; count of bases not matched to a gene: 6. The CDR3 loop spans 15 amino acids. In germline, CDR1 is LNHDA, CDR2 SQIVND (reference sequence). The CDR3 spells CASTPGQGPYNEQFL. CDR3 DNA sequence: TGTGCCAGTACCCCAGGACAGGGGCCCTACAATGAGCAGTTCCTC.

This clonotype was found a few times. The V call is TRBV20-1, the J call TRBJ2-3, with TRBD2 as a possible D gene (6 bases). Between the trimmed V and J ends, which lost 0 bases and 2 bases, there was a span of 33 bases. There are 22 residues in the CDR3. CDR1 DFQATT and CDR2 SNEGSKA come from the germline V gene (reference sequence). CDR3 loop: CSARDLLRDPAGPLDPTDTQYF. For the CDR3, the DNA is TGCAGTGCTAGAGATCTCTTGAGGGACCCTGCGGGGCCCCTCGACCCCACAGATACGCAGTATTTT.

This clonotype has just a few counts. The J gene is TRBJ2-1, the V gene TRBV28; D gene unclear. The CDR3 totals 13 residues. The V gene's germline CDR1 is MDHEN and CDR2 SYDVKM. V was clipped by 3 bases and J by 7 bases, with 10 bases between them. The CDR3 DNA sequence: TGTGCCAGCAGTTTGGTATCGAGGAATGAGCAGTTCTTC. This sequence encodes CASSLVSRNEQFF.

The CDR3 DNA sequence: TGTGCCAGCAGCTTGGGGGCCCACAATGAGCAGTTCTTC. This translates into CASSLGAHNEQFF. This sequence joins TRBV7-9 and TRBJ2-1; maybe TRBD1 (6 bases). The ends were cut back, 3 bases at V and 5 bases at J, with 8 bases in the middle. Germline V gives CDR1 SEHNR, CDR2 FQNEAQ (reference sequence). The CDR3 runs to 13 residues. The full variable domain, completed using reference TRBV7-9 and TRBJ2-1, is DTGVSQNPRHKITKRGQNVTFRCDPISEHNRLYWYRQTLGQGPEFLTYFQNEAQLEKSRLLSDRFSAERPKGSFSTLEIQRTEQGDSAMYLCASSLGAHNEQFFGPGTRLTVL.

This rearrangement joins TRBV27 to TRBJ2-1; 8 positions match TRBD2. The CDR3 covers 15 residues. J was trimmed by 7 bases and V by 2 bases; bases with no gene match: 7. Germline CDR1 MNHEY, CDR2 SMNVEV (reference sequence). The CDR3 region has the DNA TGTGCCAGCAGTTTAAGAGCGGGAGAGGAGAATGAGCAGTTCTTC. Its translation: CASSLRAGEENEQFF.

The V gene is TRBV4-1, the J gene TRBJ1-2; D is undetermined. In germline, CDR1 is MGHRA, CDR2 YSYEKL. The CDR3 is made up of 13 amino acids. Trimming took off 1 base at V and 6 bases at J, with 9 bases between the two ends. The CDR3 sequence is CASSQVAGNGYTF. In DNA, the CDR3 is TGCGCCAGCAGCCAAGTTGCGGGGAATGGCTACACCTTC.

This clonotype was counted between two and nine times. Possible read error: a much larger clone is one base away. V and J are TRBV5-6 and TRBJ1-6, with TRBD1 matching 7 bases. Trimming took 7 bases from V and 9 from J; bases not matched to a gene: 10. The CDR3 has 14 amino acids. From germline, CDR1 is SGHDT and CDR2 YYEEEE. CDR3 nucleotide sequence: TGTGCCAGCGGCTCCGGACAGGTCGGTTCACCCCTCCACTTT. It yields the protein CASGSGQVGSPLHF.

In this sample, this clonotype turned up a few times. A read error may explain this, as a much larger clone is one base away. This rearrangement joins TRBV11-2 to TRBJ2-3; 7 bases line up with TRBD2. The CDR3 contains 16 residues. Germline trimming cut 1 base from V and 4 bases from J; bases unmatched to any gene: 8. CDR1 and CDR2 (germline): SGHAT, FQNNGV. As DNA, the CDR3 is TGTGCCAGCAGCTTAGTTGCGGGAGCGACGGCAGATACGCAGTATTTT. Amino acids: CASSLVAGATADTQYF.

This clonotype occurred many times. The chain carries TRBV9 and TRBJ2-1; D ambiguous. In germline, CDR1 is SGDLS, CDR2 YYNGEE. Deletions cut 0 bases from V and 3 bases from J, with 7 bases between. The CDR3 contains 14 residues. CDR3 sequence (DNA): TGTGCCAGCAGCGTAGATGCGATCTACAATGAGCAGTTCTTC. Protein product: CASSVDAIYNEQFF.